What follows are 9 T cell receptor beta chains derived from one specimen sequenced in a study of T cells expressing NK-cell markers. From its re-call of the 5' RACE reads, TCRdb lists each CDR3 protein once, without DNA. The repertoire table contains under 500,000 distinct CDR3 sequences. What was sequenced was blood T cells: a sorted CD56 or NKG2C T cell subset, CD4+ or CD8+ T cells, or bulk PBMC T cells (not recorded which). Every receptor here comes from a woman aged 18 to 69 in good health.

This chain joins TRBV5-5 and TRBJ2-5; TCRdb proposes TRBD1, but this gene call is untestable without DNA. In germline, CDR1 is SGHKS, CDR2 YYEKEE (reference sequence). The CDR3 loop spans 13 amino acids. CDR3 amino acids: CASSLGDRETQYF.

The chain has TRBV11-3 and TRBJ2-2; the TCRdb call, TRBD1, lacks DNA for checking. This CDR3 is 16 amino acids long. Per germline, CDR1 SGHNT and CDR2 YENEEA. This chain's CDR3 is CASSFYGTGNTGELFF.

The CDR3 is CASSLGGSNTGELFF. This chain links TRBV28 with TRBJ2-2; TCRdb outputs TRBD1, but without DNA this stays unchecked. Germline values: CDR1 MDHEN, CDR2 SYDVKM. CDR3 size: 15 residues.

This chain connects TRBV29-1 to TRBJ2-1; TCRdb's assignment of TRBD1 cannot be checked, as there is no DNA. The CDR3 sequence is 13 residues long. Per the germline V gene, CDR1 is SQVTM and CDR2 is ANQGSEA. CDR3 residues: CSVADRDYNEQFF.

CDR3 protein: CASSHRKAGLYNEQFF. The V gene is TRBV28, the J gene TRBJ2-1; TCRdb's D call, TRBD1, is unchecked because there is no DNA. The V gene's germline CDR1 is MDHEN and CDR2 SYDVKM. The CDR3 is made up of 16 amino acids.

The rearrangement uses TRBV27 and TRBJ1-5. The CDR3 contains 13 residues. Per germline, CDR1 MNHEY and CDR2 SMNVEV (reference sequence). CDR3 sequence reads: CASSFGYNQPQHF.

V and J are TRBV6-5 and TRBJ2-1. Germline V CDR1 and CDR2: MNHEY, SVGAGI. The CDR3 has 13 amino acids. CDR3 sequence: CASSLLRKNEQFF.

The chain has TRBV20-1 and TRBJ2-1; TCRdb designates TRBD2, a call that cannot be tested without DNA. Per germline, CDR1 DFQATT and CDR2 SNEGSKA (reference sequence). The length of the CDR3 is 16 residues. CDR3 region: CSGGGASADSYNEQFF.

The chain uses TRBV9 and TRBJ2-5; TCRdb designates TRBD1, a call that cannot be tested without DNA. Looked up from germline, CDR1 is SGDLS and CDR2 is YYNGEE. The CDR3 has 12 amino acids. This chain's CDR3 is CASSGGKETQYF.